This TCR beta chain emerged from a study of T cell responses to AZD1222 COVID-19 vaccine. Findings and limits, study-wide: When two AZD1222 doses had been given, Spike-specific TCR breadth and depth rose. The sample set comprised mostly white British donors with more females, and clonal diversity was possibly underestimated. Spike-wide vaccine-associated CD4 TCRs dominated at 160-218 and 743-854. Baseline seropositivity characterized only a handful of AZD1222 recipients.

Points on this clone: As yet, its antigen is unknown.

The assay was immunoSEQ multiplex PCR, and TCRdb's table has in-frame clones only and misses some. The sample includes approximately 90,000 clones, about 90% of them seen just once. V lost 1 base to trimming and J lost 0 bases; unmatched junction nucleotides: 8. CDR3 length: 17 residues. Per germline, CDR1 LGHDT and CDR2 YNNKEL (reference sequence). Here the sequenced sample was peripheral blood, taken on day 0 of AZD1222 vaccination. This chain connects TRBV3-1 (or the pseudogene TRBV3-2) to TRBJ1-2; 7 bases are a match to TRBD1. This sequence originates from an adult in good health. The CDR3: CASSQALQGLTNYGYTF. In nucleotides, the CDR3 is TGTGCCAGCAGCCAAGCTCTACAGGGGCTTACTAACTATGGCTACACCTTC.